The clone carrying this T cell receptor (beta chain) was detected many times. The sample belongs to a study of human T cells and chemical hapten exposure. Whole-study context: Patch testing placed 0.01% DPC on the upper back, with readings at 6 days.

This CDR3 is 16 amino acids long. Trimming took off 3 bases at V and 0 bases at J, with 17 bases between the two ends. In germline, CDR1 is DFQATT, CDR2 SNEGSKA (reference sequence). TCRdb analysed the RACE reads with MiXCR anew, one entry per CDR3 protein. The sample carries fewer than 50,000 distinct CDR3 sequences, about 4% recorded once. Time point given: patch test 1, 2 weeks after DPC sensitization. Regarding treatment: therapeutic diphenylcyclopropenone sensitization with weekly scalp DPC. Whole blood, unfractionated, served as the material for total RNA extraction. Material: whole blood, obtained in connection with sensitization to the hapten diphenylcyclopropenone (DPC). This TCR was sampled from a man aged 50 to 60 with alopecia areata. Some clones in this sample may be carry-over from other donors' samples. The V and J genes are TRBV20-1 and TRBJ1-1; D remains ambiguous. In DNA, the CDR3 is TGCAGTGCTAGGACGAGAAGAGTGACCGTGAACACTGAAGCTTTCTTT. It encodes CSARTRRVTVNTEAFF.